The sequence of this TCR beta chain was determined in a study of blood T cell repertoires in COVID-19. About the research overall: Some COVID-19 samples were acute and others convalescent; all came from the United States, Italy and Spain. T cells, B-cell-depleted T cells, or PBMCs supplied cDNA or gDNA.

V lost 0 bases to trimming and J lost 3 bases; unmatched junction nucleotides: 7. Germline assignment: CDR1 KGHSH and CDR2 LQKENI. CDR3 length equals 16 residues. Per the original methods: The authors estimated nucleated cell counts from reference gene primer amplification. TCRdb's table, derived via immunoSEQ multiplex PCR, lists solely in-frame clones and lacks some. That table furnishes V, J and clone size, whereas the DNA furnished D and trimming. The repertoire includes approximately 200,000 clones, about nine tenths of them detected once, and approximately 4.8% sits in the top ten. The sample was peripheral blood. This TCR derives from a man in his fifties with acute or convalescent COVID-19. The chain uses TRBV18 and TRBJ1-1, with TRBD1 identical over 7 bases. CDR3 sequence reads: CASSPPGTVTYTEAFF. The DNA for the CDR3 is TGTGCCAGCTCACCACCCGGGACAGTGACCTACACTGAAGCTTTCTTT.